The next 6 T cell receptor beta chains were all read from a single sample in a study of shared clonotypes between healthy human individuals. Sequencing used immunoSEQ multiplex PCR; TCRdb keeps in-frame clones, though not all of them. This table holds 190,000 or so clones, just under 95% found once. The sequenced sample consisted of naive CD4+ T cells sorted from blood. The subset was: CD45RA+ positively selected. The receptors come from a woman under 40 in good health.

To note about this clone: The junction shows a germline mismatch at one end, possibly a read error. The J gene is TRBJ2-7, the V gene TRBV5-1; 9 bases are a match to TRBD1. Germline V gene lookup returns CDR1 SGHRS and CDR2 YFSETQ. The CDR3 runs 15 residues. Written as DNA, the CDR3 is TGCGCCAACAGCCCGGGTGGGACAGGGCACTACGAGCAGTACTTC. This sequence encodes CANSPGGTGHYEQYF.

The gene calls are TRBV28 and TRBJ2-7; the D gene is possibly TRBD1 (6 bases). V was pared by 5 bases and J by 6 bases, with 11 bases between. Germline-derived CDR1 and CDR2 are MDHEN and SYDVKM. The CDR3 consists of 12 residues. CDR3 loop: CASSNRVGEQYF. CDR3 bases: TGTGCCAGCAGTAACAGGGTTGGCGAGCAGTACTTC. The variable domain in full, completed from reference TRBV28 and TRBJ2-7, reads DVKVTQSSRYLVKRTGEKVFLECVQDMDHENMFWYRQDPGLGLRLIYFSYDVKMKEKGDIPEGYSVSREKKERFSLILESASTNQTSMYLCASSNRVGEQYFGPGTRLTVT.

The chain joins TRBV25-1 to TRBJ2-7, with 7 positions matching TRBD1. Germline-derived CDR1 and CDR2 are MGHDK and SYGVNS. This CDR3 has 14 amino acids. The V and J ends lost 6 bases and 2 bases, in that order; junction bases with no gene match: 7. For the CDR3, the DNA is TGTGCCAGCAGGGAGACAGGGAAGACCTACGAGCAGTACTTC. As protein: CASRETGKTYEQYF.

The chain carries TRBV19 and TRBJ2-3; 9 bases match TRBD2. The V gene's germline CDR1 is LNHDA and CDR2 SQIVND (reference sequence). This CDR3 is built from 17 residues. The J segment lost 4 bases and the V segment lost 7 bases, leaving 15 bases of the junction unmatched. The DNA for the CDR3 is TGTGCCAGTACCCCCCCAAGCGGGAGGAGGGGGCCAGATACGCAGTATTTT. Encoded protein: CASTPPSGRRGPDTQYF.

The chain employs TRBV28 and TRBJ2-1, with a tentative D call TRBD2 (5 bases). Germline V gene data show CDR1 as MDHEN and CDR2 as SYDVKM. This CDR3 is 12 amino acids long. Trimming took 6 bases from V and 15 from J, leaving 18 bases between them. The CDR3 sequence is CASSPGWGVPFF. The DNA for the CDR3 is TGTGCCAGCAGCCCGGGGTGGGGTGTCCCGTTCTTC. Full variable domain (outside the CDR3, taken from reference TRBV28 and TRBJ2-1): DVKVTQSSRYLVKRTGEKVFLECVQDMDHENMFWYRQDPGLGLRLIYFSYDVKMKEKGDIPEGYSVSREKKERFSLILESASTNQTSMYLCASSPGWGVPFFGPGTRLTVL.

This clone was observed a handful of times. The chain joins TRBV29-1 to TRBJ2-7; TRBD1 aligns across 7 bases. This CDR3 is 12 amino acids long. V gave up 4 bases and J gave up 6 bases; unmatched junction bases: 6. Looked up from germline, CDR1 is SQVTM and CDR2 is ANQGSEA. The CDR3 bases are TGCAGCGTTGGACAGGGTCAAAGCGAGCAGTACTTC. This sequence encodes CSVGQGQSEQYF.